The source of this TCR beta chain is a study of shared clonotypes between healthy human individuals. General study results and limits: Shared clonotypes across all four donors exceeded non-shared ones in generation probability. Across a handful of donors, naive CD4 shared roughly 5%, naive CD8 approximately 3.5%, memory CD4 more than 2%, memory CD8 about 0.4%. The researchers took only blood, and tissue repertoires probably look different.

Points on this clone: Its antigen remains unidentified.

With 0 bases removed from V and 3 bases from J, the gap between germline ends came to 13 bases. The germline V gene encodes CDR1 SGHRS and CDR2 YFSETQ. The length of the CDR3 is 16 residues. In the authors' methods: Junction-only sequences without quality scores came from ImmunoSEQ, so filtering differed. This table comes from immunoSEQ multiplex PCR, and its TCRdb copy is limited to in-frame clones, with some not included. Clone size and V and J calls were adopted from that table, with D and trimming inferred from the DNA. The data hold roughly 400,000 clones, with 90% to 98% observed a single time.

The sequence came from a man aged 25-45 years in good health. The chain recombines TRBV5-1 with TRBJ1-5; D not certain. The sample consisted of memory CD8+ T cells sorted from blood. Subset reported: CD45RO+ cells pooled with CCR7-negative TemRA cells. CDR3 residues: CASSLAGPSLNQPQHF. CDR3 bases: TGCGCCAGCAGCTTGGCTGGACCCTCTCTCAATCAGCCCCAGCATTTT. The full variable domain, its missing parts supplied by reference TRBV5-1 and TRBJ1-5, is KAGVTQTPRYLIKTRGQQVTLSCSPISGHRSVSWYQQTPGQGLQFLFEYFSETQRNKGNFPGRFSGRQFSNSRSEMNVSTLELGDSALYLCASSLAGPSLNQPQHFGDGTRLSIL.